This entry features one T cell receptor (beta chain) sequence. Profiling relied on immunoSEQ multiplex PCR, and the TCRdb table lists in-frame clones only, not all of them. The table includes about 82,000 clones, about 94% detected once. The data were obtained in a study of technical replicates of blood from a handful of donors. The germline V and J ends were trimmed by 4 bases and 2 bases, with 13 bases remaining between them. The V gene's germline CDR1 is SGDLS and CDR2 YYNGEE. The CDR3 is 14 residues long. V usage is TRBV9 and J usage is TRBJ2-7; weak D call: TRBD2 (6 bases). Sequenced material: T cells isolated from PBMCs. This sequence originates from a human donor in good health. CDR3 sequence: CASSFRDFPYEQYF. CDR3 DNA: TGTGCCAGCAGCTTCCGGGACTTCCCCTACGAGCAGTACTTC.